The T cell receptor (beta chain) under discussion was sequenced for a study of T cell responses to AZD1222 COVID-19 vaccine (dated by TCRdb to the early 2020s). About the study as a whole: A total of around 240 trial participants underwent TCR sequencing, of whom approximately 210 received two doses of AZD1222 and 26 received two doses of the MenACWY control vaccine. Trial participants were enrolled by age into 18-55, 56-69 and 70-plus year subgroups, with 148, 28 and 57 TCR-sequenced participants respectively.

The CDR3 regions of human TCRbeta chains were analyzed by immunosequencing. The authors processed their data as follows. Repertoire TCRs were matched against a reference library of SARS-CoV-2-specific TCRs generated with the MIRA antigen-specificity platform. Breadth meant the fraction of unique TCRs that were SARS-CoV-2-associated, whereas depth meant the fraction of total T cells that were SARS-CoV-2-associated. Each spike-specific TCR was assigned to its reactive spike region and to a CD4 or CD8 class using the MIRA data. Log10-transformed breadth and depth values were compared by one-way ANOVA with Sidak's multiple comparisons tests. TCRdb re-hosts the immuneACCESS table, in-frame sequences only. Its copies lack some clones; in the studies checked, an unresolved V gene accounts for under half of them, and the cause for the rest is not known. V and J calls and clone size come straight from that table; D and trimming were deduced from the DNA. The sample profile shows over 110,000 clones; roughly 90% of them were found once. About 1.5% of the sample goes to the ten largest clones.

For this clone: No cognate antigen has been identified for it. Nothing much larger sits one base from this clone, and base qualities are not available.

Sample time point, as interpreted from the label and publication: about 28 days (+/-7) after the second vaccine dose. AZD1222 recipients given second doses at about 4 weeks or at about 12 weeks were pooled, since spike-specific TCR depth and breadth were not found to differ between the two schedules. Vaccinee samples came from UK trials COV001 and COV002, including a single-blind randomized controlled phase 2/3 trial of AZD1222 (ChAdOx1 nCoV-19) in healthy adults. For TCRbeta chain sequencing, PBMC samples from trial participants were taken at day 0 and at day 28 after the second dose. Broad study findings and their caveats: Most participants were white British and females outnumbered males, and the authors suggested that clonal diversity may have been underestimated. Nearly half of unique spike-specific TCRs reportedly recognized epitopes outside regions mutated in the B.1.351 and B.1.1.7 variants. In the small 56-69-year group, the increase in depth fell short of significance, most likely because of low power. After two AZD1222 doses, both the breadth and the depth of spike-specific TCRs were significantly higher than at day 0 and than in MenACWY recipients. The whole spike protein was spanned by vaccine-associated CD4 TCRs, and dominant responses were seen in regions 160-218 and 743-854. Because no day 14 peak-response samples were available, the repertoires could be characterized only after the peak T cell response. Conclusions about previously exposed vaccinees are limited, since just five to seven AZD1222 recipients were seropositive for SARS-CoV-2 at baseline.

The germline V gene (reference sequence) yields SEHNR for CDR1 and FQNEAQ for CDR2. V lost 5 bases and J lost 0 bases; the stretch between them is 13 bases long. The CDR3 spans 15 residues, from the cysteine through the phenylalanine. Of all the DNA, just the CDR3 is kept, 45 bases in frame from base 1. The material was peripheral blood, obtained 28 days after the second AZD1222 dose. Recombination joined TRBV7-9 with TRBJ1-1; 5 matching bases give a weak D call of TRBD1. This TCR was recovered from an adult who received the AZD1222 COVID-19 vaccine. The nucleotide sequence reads TGTGCCAGCAGCATACCGGACACCGTGAACACTGAAGCTTTCTTT. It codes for CASSIPDTVNTEAFF.